One sample yielded the 13 T cell receptor beta chains listed below, sequenced in a study of cytomegalovirus exposure and HLA in healthy donors. The PCR contained 60 Vbeta and 13 Jbeta primers. Libraries were prepared by immunoSEQ multiplex PCR; TCRdb keeps only in-frame clonotypes and omits some of them. The table shows roughly 110,000 clones, with roughly 70% occurring only once. The sample consisted of PBMCs. The receptors were sampled from a woman in her forties in good health and CMV-seropositive.

The chain combines TRBV28 with TRBJ1-4; TRBD1 is a possible D gene (6 bases). The CDR3 has 18 amino acids. Germline loops: CDR1 MDHEN, CDR2 SYDVKM. The germline V and J ends were trimmed by 5 bases and 2 bases, with 21 bases remaining between them. For the CDR3, the DNA is TGTGCCAGCAGTCCCCTAGGGGGGGGCGCATTGACTAATGAAAAACTGTTTTTT. Residues: CASSPLGGGALTNEKLFF.

In the case of this clone: At one of its ends the junction is not consistent with the germline gene, which may arise from a read error. The CDR3 loop reads CASSAPGTRFYEQYF. CDR3 bases: TGTGCTAGCAGCGCGCCCGGGACTAGATTCTACGAGCAGTACTTC. This chain joins TRBV7-7 and TRBJ2-7; TRBD2 matches 8 bases. This CDR3 comprises 15 residues. Germline CDR1 is SSHAT and CDR2 is FNYEAQ (reference sequence).

The chain carries TRBV5-6 and TRBJ1-2, with D maybe TRBD1 (6 bases). V was pared by 6 bases and J by 6 bases, with 12 bases between. Per germline, CDR1 SGHDT and CDR2 YYEEEE. There are 12 residues in the CDR3. This chain's CDR3 is CASNRQDHGYTF. In DNA form, the CDR3 reads TGTGCCAGCAACCGACAGGATCATGGCTACACCTTC.

The chain is built from TRBV2 and TRBJ2-1; D might be TRBD1 (7 bases). The CDR3 is 15 amino acids. Germline loops: CDR1 SNHLY, CDR2 FYNNEI. With 1 base removed from V and 4 bases from J, the gap between germline ends came to 11 bases. The chain's CDR3 is CASSEDAGGYNEQFF. As DNA, the CDR3 is TGTGCCAGCAGTGAAGACGCAGGGGGGTACAATGAGCAGTTCTTC. Supplemented by reference TRBV2 and TRBJ2-1, the full variable domain reads EPEVTQTPSHQVTQMGQEVILRCVPISNHLYFYWYRQILGQKVEFLVSFYNNEISEKSEIFDDQFSVERPDGSNFTLKIRSTKLEDSAMYFCASSEDAGGYNEQFFGPGTRLTVL.

V is TRBV7-9 and J is TRBJ1-1; perhaps TRBD1 as D (6 bases). The V end was cut by 1 base, the J end by 5 bases, with 17 bases between. Germline V CDR1 and CDR2: SEHNR, FQNEAQ (reference sequence). The CDR3 runs to 16 residues. Here the CDR3 DNA reads TGTGCCAGCAGCTTAGGGTCCGGGACAAAGAGGACTGAAGCTTTCTTT. Its protein is CASSLGSGTKRTEAFF.

The chain combines TRBV19 with TRBJ1-1; D is perhaps TRBD1 (6 bases). Trimming took off 4 bases at V and 7 bases at J, with 13 bases between the two ends. CDR1 and CDR2 from the germline V gene are LNHDA and SQIVND (reference sequence). CDR3 size: 13 residues. The CDR3 loop reads CASSRQALIEAFF. The CDR3, as DNA: TGTGCCAGTAGTAGACAGGCGCTAATTGAAGCTTTCTTT. Full variable domain (outside the CDR3, taken from reference TRBV19 and TRBJ1-1): DGGITQSPKYLFRKEGQNVTLSCEQNLNHDAMYWYRQDPGQGLRLIYYSQIVNDFQKGDIAEGYSVSREKKESFPLTVTSAQKNPTAFYLCASSRQALIEAFFGQGTRLTVV.

The sample holds one count of this clone. V is TRBV30 and J is TRBJ1-3, with D perhaps matching TRBD1 (5 bases). The CDR3 sequence is 16 residues long. Trimming pared 4 bases from V and 0 bases from J, leaving 16 bases between. Germline loops: CDR1 GTSNPN, CDR2 SVGIG (reference sequence). The CDR3 loop is CAWTPPWGGSGNTIYF. CDR3 DNA: TGTGCCTGGACCCCACCTTGGGGGGGCTCTGGAAACACCATATATTTT. Combining the CDR3 with reference TRBV30 and TRBJ1-3 gives the whole variable domain SQTIHQWPATLVQPVGSPLSLECTVEGTSNPNLYWYRQAAGRGLQLLFYSVGIGQISSEVPQNLSASRPQDRQFILSSKKLLLSDSGFYLCAWTPPWGGSGNTIYFGEGSWLTVV.

This chain uses TRBV6-5 with TRBJ1-2; D gene uncertain. This CDR3 is 13 amino acids long. V lost 6 bases and J lost 7, with 15 bases in between. CDR1 MNHEY and CDR2 SVGAGI come from the germline V gene. The CDR3, as DNA: TGTGCCAGCAGGTCCCCGGCCGAGGGTGGCTACACCTTC. Translated, it gives CASRSPAEGGYTF.

The chain recombines TRBV7-9 with TRBJ1-2, with 9 positions matching TRBD1. The CDR3 totals 16 residues. The V gene's germline CDR1 is SEHNR and CDR2 FQNEAQ (reference sequence). Trimming removed 4 bases from V and 2 bases from J; junction bases left unmatched: 8. As DNA, the CDR3 is TGTGCCAGCAGCTCATCTACAGGGGGCTCCAACTATGGCTACACCTTC. Its protein is CASSSSTGGSNYGYTF.

This chain connects TRBV4-3 to TRBJ1-3; D perhaps matches TRBD1 (6 bases). The CDR3 is made up of 14 amino acids. Germline V gene sequence: CDR1 LGHNA, CDR2 YSLEER. Trimming stripped 4 bases from V and 0 bases from J, with 7 bases between. CDR3 DNA sequence: TGCGCCAGCAGCCCAGGGGTCTCTGGAAACACCATATATTTT. This encodes CASSPGVSGNTIYF.

J is TRBJ1-3 and V is TRBV7-2; maybe TRBD1 (5 bases). Germline assignment: CDR1 SGHTA and CDR2 FQGNSA. CDR3 length equals 15 residues. Deletions cut 1 base from V and 4 bases from J, with 11 bases between. The CDR3 sequence is CASSLGGGVGNTIYF. The DNA for the CDR3 is TGTGCCAGCAGCTTAGGGGGAGGGGTCGGAAACACCATATATTTT.

A few counts support this clone. The V gene is TRBV29-1, the J gene TRBJ2-1; the D gene is possibly TRBD1 (6 bases). This CDR3 is 16 amino acids long. From germline, CDR1 is SQVTM and CDR2 ANQGSEA. Trimming shortened V by 6 bases and J by 4 bases, and 22 bases separated the two germline ends. The CDR3 nucleotides read TGCAGCGTCGCAAATAAGACAGGAATAAGATACAATGAGCAGTTCTTC. Translating gives CSVANKTGIRYNEQFF.

The rearrangement links TRBV21-1 to TRBJ1-4. TRBV21-1 is assigned pseudogene status. There are 19 residues in the CDR3. CDR3 region: CASSKGSGVKGPEGEKLFF. The CDR3 bases are TGTGCCAGCAGCAAGGGGAGTGGGGTAAAAGGTCCAGAAGGTGAAAAACTGTTTTTT.